These 27 T cell receptor beta chains came from one sample sequenced in a study of Ad26.COV2.S vaccination and SARS-CoV-2 variants. Sequenced by immunoSEQ multiplex PCR; TCRdb stores in-frame clones only, minus some. Here the sample spans roughly 680,000 clones, 70% to 90% being singletons. As for treatment: 15 to 20 received Ad26.COV2.S at low or high dose, single or two shots; about 5 received placebo; per-sample allocation not given. Each sample was drawn 63 days after the first injection (of vaccine or placebo). This material consisted of peripheral blood, taken in a trial of Ad26.COV2.S vaccine versus placebo. All receptors derive from a person aged 18-60 years who received the Ad26.COV2.S COVID-19 vaccine or a placebo.

With respect to this clone: Other nucleotide sequences from this sample produce the same CDR3. DNA for the CDR3: TGTGCCAGCTCACCTTCGGTGAACACTGAAGCTTTCTTT. It is translated as CASSPSVNTEAFF. The V and J genes are TRBV18 and TRBJ1-1, with unresolved D. V lost 3 bases, J lost 0 bases, and 5 bases lay in between. The CDR3 contains 13 residues. The germline V gene encodes CDR1 KGHSH and CDR2 LQKENI.

J is TRBJ2-3 and V is TRBV5-4; 9 nucleotides agree with TRBD1. The CDR3 contains 16 residues. CDR1 and CDR2 (germline): SGHNT, YYREEE (reference sequence). The J segment lost 2 bases and the V segment lost 4 bases, leaving 8 bases of the junction unmatched. CDR3 nucleotides: TGTGCCAGCAGCAGGGGGGGGACAGGGCTCACAGATACGCAGTATTTT. Amino acids: CASSRGGTGLTDTQYF. Supplemented by reference TRBV5-4 and TRBJ2-3, the full variable domain reads ETGVTQSPTHLIKTRGQQVTLRCSSQSGHNTVSWYQQALGQGPQFIFQYYREEENGRGNFPPRFSGLQFPNYSSELNVNALELDDSALYLCASSRGGTGLTDTQYFGPGTRLTVL.

With respect to this clone: Other DNA sequences in the sample encode the same CDR3. The chain links TRBV30 to TRBJ2-5; D unclear. Germline CDR1 reads GTSNPN; CDR2 reads SVGIG (reference sequence). V dropped 0 bases and J dropped 4 bases, with 3 bases sitting between them. CDR3 length: 11 amino acids. The CDR3: CAWSVRETQYF. The DNA for the CDR3 is TGTGCCTGGAGTGTACGAGAGACCCAGTACTTC.

The CDR3 loop reads CASSFFSGPSYEQYF. Written as DNA, the CDR3 is TGTGCCAGCAGCTTTTTCAGCGGGCCTTCCTACGAGCAGTACTTC. The rearrangement joins TRBV7-2 to TRBJ2-7; a possible D gene is TRBD2 (6 bases). The CDR3 runs to 15 residues. Germline V gene data show CDR1 as SGHTA and CDR2 as FQGNSA. V was trimmed by 3 bases and J by 1 base, leaving 13 bases between them.

The gene calls are TRBV30 and TRBJ1-2, with D unresolved. CDR1 is GTSNPN and CDR2 is SVGIG in the germline V gene (reference sequence). There are 17 residues in the CDR3. The ends were cut back, 0 bases at V and 4 bases at J, with 21 bases in the middle. The CDR3 spells CAWSVQPPGVASYGYTF. DNA for the CDR3: TGTGCCTGGAGTGTACAGCCCCCCGGGGTAGCGAGCTATGGCTACACCTTC.

The chain links TRBV2 to TRBJ2-2, with D possibly being TRBD2 (6 bases). V was clipped by 8 bases and J by 7 bases, with 11 bases between them. Germline loops: CDR1 SNHLY, CDR2 FYNNEI. The CDR3 totals 12 residues. The CDR3 protein is CASGVSGGELFF. The CDR3 nucleotides are TGTGCCAGCGGGGTTAGCGGCGGGGAGCTGTTTTTT.

The V and J genes are TRBV5-1 and TRBJ2-1; TRBD2 might be the D (6 bases). This CDR3 has 14 amino acids. Germline CDR1 and CDR2: SGHRS and YFSETQ. Trimming took 5 bases from V and 5 from J, leaving 14 bases between them. The CDR3 region is CASRPSGLDNEQFF. The CDR3 DNA reads TGCGCCAGCAGACCTTCGGGACTCGACAATGAGCAGTTCTTC.

In this sample, this clone turned up once. The rearrangement uses TRBV12-3 or TRBV12-4 and TRBJ1-5, with a tentative D call TRBD1 (5 bases). V was shortened by 8 bases and J by 5 bases, with 10 bases between the two germline ends. The CDR3 spans 12 residues. CDR3 bases: TGTGCCAGCCGATTAGGGGATCAGCCCCAGCATTTT. Protein product: CASRLGDQPQHF.

V gene TRBV7-9 combines with J gene TRBJ2-3; D may be TRBD2 (6 bases). The V gene lost 5 bases and the J gene lost 5 bases, with 14 bases spanning the gap. Germline V gene sequence: CDR1 SEHNR, CDR2 FQNEAQ (reference sequence). The CDR3 loop spans 14 amino acids. The CDR3 here is CASSLVSGVDTQYF. The CDR3 nucleotides are TGTGCCAGCAGCCTCGTGTCGGGGGTAGATACGCAGTATTTT.

The V gene is TRBV27, the J gene TRBJ1-6; D perhaps matches TRBD1 (5 bases). V dropped 2 bases and J dropped 0 bases, with 14 bases sitting between them. The CDR3 extends over 18 amino acids. The germline CDR1 and CDR2 sequences are MNHEY and SMNVEV (reference sequence). The CDR3 DNA is TGTGCCAGCAGTTTAAGAGGGCGAGGGGCCTCCTATAATTCACCCCTCCACTTT. This sequence encodes CASSLRGRGASYNSPLHF.

This chain uses TRBV29-1 with TRBJ2-7, with D maybe TRBD1 (5 bases). The CDR3 has 14 amino acids. Trimming removed 0 bases from V and 2 bases from J, with 11 bases in between. From germline, CDR1 is SQVTM and CDR2 ANQGSEA. In DNA form, the CDR3 reads TGCAGCGTTGAAGAAGGAACAGGTCCCTACGAGCAGTACTTC. Translating gives CSVEEGTGPYEQYF.

The V and J genes are TRBV10-3 and TRBJ2-7; the D gene could be TRBD1 or TRBD2 (6 bases each). Germline values: CDR1 ENHRY, CDR2 SYGVKD. CDR3 length: 15 residues. V was shortened by 3 bases and J by 7 bases, with 19 bases between the two germline ends. As DNA, the CDR3 is TGTGCCATCAGTGACTCTACAGGGAACCGGGGGGAGCAGTACTTC. It translates to CAISDSTGNRGEQYF.

This clone was counted once. The rearrangement joins TRBV4-3 to TRBJ2-5; D possibly corresponds to TRBD1 (6 bases). Germline V gene lookup returns CDR1 LGHNA and CDR2 YSLEER. The CDR3 contains 15 residues. Trimming shortened V by 0 bases and J by 5 bases, and 13 bases separated the two germline ends. The CDR3 sequence is CASSQDPTGWETQYF. CDR3 in DNA: TGCGCCAGCAGCCAAGATCCGACAGGATGGGAGACCCAGTACTTC.

This chain connects TRBV6-4 to TRBJ2-1, with 10 bases matching TRBD2. Germline V gene data show CDR1 as MRHNA and CDR2 as SNTAGT. The CDR3 spans 14 residues. With 6 bases clipped from V and 8 bases from J, the junction kept 7 bases outside the gene matches. This CDR3 reads CASRPLAGVDEQFF. The DNA of the CDR3 is TGTGCCAGCAGGCCCCTAGCGGGGGTGGATGAGCAGTTCTTC.

In DNA, the CDR3 is TGCGCCAGCAGCACCGGGACTACAGATAATGAGCAGTTCTTC. Protein product: CASSTGTTDNEQFF. The chain uses TRBV5-1 and TRBJ2-1; TRBD2 aligns across 7 bases. This CDR3 contains 14 residues. The junction had 8 bases not matched to a gene; V was cut back by 4 bases and J by 7 bases. Germline V CDR1 and CDR2: SGHRS, YFSETQ.

CDR3 protein: CASSPTGGGGTGELFF. As DNA, the CDR3 is TGTGCCAGCAGCCCGACAGGCGGCGGGGGCACCGGGGAGCTGTTTTTT. The V gene is TRBV11-3, the J gene TRBJ2-2; a possible D gene is TRBD2 (7 bases). The CDR3 loop spans 16 amino acids. In germline, CDR1 is SGHNT, CDR2 YENEEA. Trimming pared 5 bases from V and 4 bases from J, leaving 17 bases between.

A word on this clone: Relative to the germline gene, one junction end is altered; a read error may explain this. The gene calls are TRBV18 and TRBJ1-1, with D possibly being TRBD1 (6 bases). From germline, CDR1 is KGHSH and CDR2 LQKENI. This CDR3 contains 13 residues. The CDR3 loop reads CASSPPPGESAFF. The CDR3 DNA reads as TGTGCCAGCTCTCCACCACCAGGGGAAAGCGCTTTCTTT.

The chain combines TRBV5-1 with TRBJ2-7; tentatively, D is TRBD2 (6 bases). Looked up from germline, CDR1 is SGHRS and CDR2 is YFSETQ. V lost 3 bases to trimming and J lost 2 bases, with 12 bases between them. The CDR3 runs 14 residues. For the CDR3, the DNA is TGCGCCAGCAGCTCCGGGACTCTTGCCTACGAGCAGTACTTC. Protein sequence: CASSSGTLAYEQYF.

J is TRBJ1-6 and V is TRBV2; 9 nucleotides align to TRBD1. The CDR3 extends over 14 amino acids. Germline V gene data show CDR1 as SNHLY and CDR2 as FYNNEI. V trimming: 4 bases; J trimming: 10 bases; junction bases outside the gene matches: 5. Written as DNA, the CDR3 is TGTGCCAGCAGTGTGGACAGGGGTTACTCACCCCTCCACTTT. This gives the protein CASSVDRGYSPLHF. Using reference TRBV2 and TRBJ1-6 for the parts outside the CDR3, the full variable domain is EPEVTQTPSHQVTQMGQEVILRCVPISNHLYFYWYRQILGQKVEFLVSFYNNEISEKSEIFDDQFSVERPDGSNFTLKIRSTKLEDSAMYFCASSVDRGYSPLHFGNGTRLTVT.

This clone was picked up a small number of times. This chain links TRBV19 with TRBJ2-7, with 8 bases identical to TRBD1. Germline CDR1 is LNHDA and CDR2 is SQIVND (reference sequence). J lost 2 bases, V lost 5 bases, and 8 bases had no gene match. CDR3 length: 15 residues. CDR3 DNA: TGTGCCAGTAGTGCCGACAGGGGCCGGGCCTACGAGCAGTACTTC. It yields the protein CASSADRGRAYEQYF.

In DNA form, the CDR3 reads TGTGCCAGCAGTTACAGCAGAAGGGTGAACACTGAAGCTTTCTTT. Translation gives CASSYSRRVNTEAFF. The chain is built from TRBV6-5 and TRBJ1-1; D is undetermined. The V end was cut by 2 bases, the J end by 0 bases, with 10 bases between. Germline V gene lookup returns CDR1 MNHEY and CDR2 SVGAGI. The CDR3 is 15 amino acids.

This clone has just one count. The chain uses TRBV7-9 and TRBJ2-7, with 12 bases identical to TRBD2. Trimming at V came to 7 bases and at J to 3 bases, leaving 13 bases not matched to a gene. Germline V CDR1 and CDR2: SEHNR, FQNEAQ (reference sequence). There are 17 residues in the CDR3. CDR3 nucleotide sequence: TGTGCCAGCACCAAGGGGGCTAGCGGGAGGGCCTACTACGAGCAGTACTTC. Its translation: CASTKGASGRAYYEQYF.

The rearrangement joins TRBV9 to TRBJ2-7; 8 positions agree with TRBD2. J was trimmed by 7 bases and V by 3 bases; bases with no gene match: 9. From germline, CDR1 is SGDLS and CDR2 YYNGEE. The CDR3 has 14 residues. For the CDR3, the DNA is TGTGCCAGCAGCGGTAGCGGGGTGGCACGGGAGCAGTACTTC. It codes for CASSGSGVAREQYF.

The chain has TRBV11-2 and TRBJ2-2; 12 positions match TRBD2. Looked up from germline, CDR1 is SGHAT and CDR2 is FQNNGV. J lost 5 bases, V lost 5 bases, and 3 bases had no gene match. This CDR3 contains 15 residues. The CDR3 is CASSVGLAGTGELFF. DNA for the CDR3: TGTGCCAGCAGCGTCGGACTAGCGGGAACCGGGGAGCTGTTTTTT.

V usage is TRBV3-1 (or the pseudogene TRBV3-2) and J usage is TRBJ2-2; D is uncertain. CDR3 size: 16 residues. V gave up 0 bases and J gave up 4 bases, with 12 bases separating them. Germline CDR1 LGHDT, CDR2 YNNKEL (reference sequence). The CDR3 protein is CASSQDFGQSTGELFF. CDR3 sequence (DNA): TGTGCCAGCAGCCAAGATTTTGGTCAGAGCACCGGGGAGCTGTTTTTT.

This clone has a handful of counts. The chain has TRBV9 and TRBJ1-3; TRBD1 matches 7 bases. Germline CDR1 and CDR2: SGDLS and YYNGEE. V lost 0 bases, J lost 0 bases, and 15 bases stayed unmatched. The CDR3 has 20 residues. As DNA, the CDR3 is TGTGCCAGCAGCGTAGCTACGGGGACAGCCCTGTGGGACTCTGGAAACACCATATATTTT. It yields the protein CASSVATGTALWDSGNTIYF.

The J gene is TRBJ1-4, the V gene TRBV14, with 11 positions matching TRBD1. The germline V gene encodes CDR1 SGHDN and CDR2 FVKESK. The V and J ends lost 3 bases and 8 bases, in that order; junction bases with no gene match: 5. The CDR3 runs 15 residues. The DNA for the CDR3 is TGTGCCAGCAGCCAGGACAGGGGGCGCATCGAAAAACTGTTTTTT. It yields the protein CASSQDRGRIEKLFF.